This T cell receptor beta chain was captured in a study of low-dose radiotherapy and immunotherapy resistance in tumors. Priming of first-strand cDNA relied on TRAV- and TRBV-specific primers (covering alpha and beta chains). The authors amplified TCRs for 20 PCR cycles with a constant-region primer and a V-primer adapter. TCRdb re-called the reads through MiXCR, storing one row per CDR3 protein. The table includes under 110,000 distinct CDR3 sequences, 20% detected once. Specified time point: after trial treatment. Documented treatment: LDRT plus nivolumab, ipilimumab, low-dose cyclophosphamide and aspirin (RACIN trial). This clonotype was recorded many times. The receptor was isolated from a male donor with prostate cancer. This sample comprised PBMCs, obtained after low-dose radiotherapy plus immunotherapy.

The DNA for the CDR3 is TGTGCCACCAGCAGAAGCGTCTTTGGCACAGATACGCAGTATTTT. Its protein is CATSRSVFGTDTQYF. The gene calls are TRBV15 and TRBJ2-3, with D unresolved. The CDR3 contains 15 residues. Germline CDR1 is LNHNV and CDR2 is YYDKDF (reference sequence). The germline V and J ends were trimmed by 2 bases and 1 base, with 10 bases remaining between them.